The clone carrying this T cell receptor beta chain was counted many times. Its target is unknown. TCRbeta library construction was performed incorporating unique molecular identifiers. TCRdb re-analysed the PCR reads in MiXCR, keeping a single row per CDR3 protein. Found here are 44,000 or so distinct CDR3 sequences, 9.2% of them singletons; the top ten hold approximately 27%. This sample was taken from a study of T-cell reconstitution after alpha-beta-depleted transplantation in children. Notes on the study in general: Surviving recipient T cells and intrathymic progenitors accounted for some patients' high TCRbeta diversity at day 60. T-cell counts and diversity at one year post-transplant came mainly from newly produced T cells. About two months after transplant, alpha-beta T cells reportedly came from several hundred expanded graft clones.

The source material was PBMCs, mostly from graft donor cells, sampled 60 days after TCRalphabeta/CD19-depleted stem cell transplant. The origin of this receptor is a male patient between 2 and 15 years old who had a stem cell transplant for chronic granulomatous disease, so the T cells may come from the graft donor.

This CDR3 reads CASSGLAGGYNEQFF. In nucleotides, the CDR3 is TGTGCCAGCAGTGGACTAGCGGGAGGGTACAATGAGCAGTTCTTC. V and J are TRBV6-4 and TRBJ2-1; 14 nucleotides agree with TRBD2. Germline V gene sequence: CDR1 MRHNA, CDR2 SNTAGT. Trimming removed 4 bases from V and 4 bases from J; junction bases left unmatched: 0. The CDR3 runs to 15 residues.